This T cell receptor beta chain comes out of a study of cytomegalovirus exposure and HLA in healthy donors (TCRdb year 2017). Notes on the research overall: According to an earlier analysis of 587 of the donors, about 179 million T cells yielded over 100 million unique TCR beta sequences and around 300 Gb of sequence data. Approximately 300 gigabases of sequencing data and some 85 million unique TCR sequences were included in an early release covering about 600 HLA-typed donors. Of the 300 to 500 genotyped donors, 65% to 90% were placed in the genetic ancestry cluster associated with self-reported Caucasian donors. The study aimed to test whether cataloging public T cell receptors could reveal signatures of past pathogen exposure. The study profiled the T cell repertoires of some 610 subjects by immunosequencing and related them to cytomegalovirus serostatus. A separate validation cohort of 100 to 150 different subjects was used in addition to the approximately 700-subject first cohort. High-throughput TCR immunosequencing, statistical association of individual TCRs with disease status, and machine learning were combined to predict cytomegalovirus infection status. A later analysis re-examined previously published TCR beta repertoires from several hundred donors and added high-resolution HLA genotyping to investigate patterns of TCR occurrence. In the later analysis, no new phenotypic data were used to find candidate immune exposures; instead, reliance was placed on TCR beta sequences and their occurrence across donors. To decide whether each TCR beta V gene segment behaved as functional or pseudogenic, an earlier analysis of over 500 of the donors relied on high-throughput TCR beta sequencing. Donor age, sex, ethnicity and CMV serostatus were compiled together with the repertoire data. In a later genetic analysis, genome-wide SNP genotypes for about 65% of the 666 donors were used, and that subset was treated as a discovery cohort. Every repertoire in the discovery cohort had been generated on one and the same sequencing platform. HLA typing included class I and class II loci at four-digit resolution. Typing coverage varied by locus: about 620-630 donors for A, B, C, DRB1 and DQB1; roughly 510 for DQA1; 600 to 610 for DPA1; about 450 for DPB1. Because of strong linkage in the cohort, roughly five DR-DQ haplotypes were treated as single units for association and clustering. Across approximately 420 genotyped donors of the cohort, an average of about 200,000 unique TCR beta nucleotide sequences per donor were sequenced, and roughly 20% of those sequences were non-productive.

What the study reported, not specific to this receptor: In an earlier analysis of more than 450 of the donors, most TCR beta V segments were observed in productive rearrangements about 87% or about 30% of the time, broadly matching IMGT annotations. Most TCR sequences were observed very rarely across donors, whereas some public TCRs were present in many individuals. In a later genetic analysis, fewer N-insertions in productive TCRs were reported among donors in an Asian-associated ancestry cluster than the approximately 670-donor mean. Compared with equally common non-associated chains, HLA-associated TCR beta chains in a later analysis were more clonally expanded and had lower generation probabilities. In the study, 150 to 200 TCR beta chains were listed as associated with cytomegalovirus. The classifier was reported to diagnose cytomegalovirus status with high specificity and sensitivity in both the original cohort and the validation cohort. When HLA alleles, especially DR and DQ, strongly co-occurred, TCR associations were difficult to assign to individual alleles. Several of the top co-occurrence clusters appeared to be linked to parvovirus B19, influenza, CMV and Epstein-Barr virus, according to a later analysis. Sequencing depth was assumed to be roughly uniform across donors in the presence/absence analyses, though that assumption may not hold. A few of the identified cytomegalovirus-associated TCR beta chains were confirmed in vitro to be specific for cytomegalovirus antigens. Because counts were too low, 15 or so rarely observed V segments, including chromosome 9 orphons, were excluded from the earlier analysis of a few hundred of the donors. In a later analysis, TCR association rates were found to vary across HLA loci, with the most associated TCRs seen for DRB1 alleles and the fewest for HLA-C alleles. Because HLA typing was unavailable for some donors at each locus, only the typed subset was used in association tests. A cluster of highly shared sequence variants was judged likely to be a technical artifact of the sequencing pipeline. At a false discovery rate of 0.05, a later analysis linked roughly 17,000 TCR beta sequences to specific HLA alleles. A later analysis found that most CMV-associated TCR beta chains appeared HLA-restricted, with HLA associations seemingly driven largely by CMV exposure. Linkage disequilibrium might explain the correlated functional status among segregating V segments, but an unknown experimental factor could not be excluded. Some IMGT-functional V segments, including TRBV6-2 and TRBV6-3, could not be told apart with the 87-base-pair reads, so those segments were excluded. A further reported finding was that TCR beta sequences accurately predicted the HLA-A and HLA-B alleles for most subjects in the first cohort. According to the authors, the approach could potentially be generalized to other disease states and immunological phenotypes. This cohort had only TCR beta chains sequenced, and the lack of alpha or paired-chain data limited which features could be detected. A later genetic analysis associated a missense DCLRE1C variant with V-gene and J-gene trimming of TCR beta chains, and an independent cohort replicated the association. Immune exposure information for the cohort was limited to CMV serostatus.

CDR1 and CDR2 were assigned from the germline V gene (reference sequence) as LNHNV and YYDKDF. Including cysteine and phenylalanine, the CDR3 has 18 amino acids. Of the read, only the CDR3 DNA is kept; its 54 bases are in frame from base 1. V is cut by 0 bases and J by 0 bases, and the space between the germline ends is 12 bases. The cohort was made up of 650 to 700 healthy bone marrow donors. All cohort members were sampled while nominally healthy, although unrecorded immune exposures were likely present. The donor tested CMV seronegative and was one of the 352 seronegative cohort members. A peripheral blood sample was collected from each donor, and TCR beta sequencing was performed on peripheral blood mononuclear cells. The Qiagen DNeasy Blood Extraction Kit was used to extract genomic DNA from the blood cell samples. The library was made by the immunoSEQ multiplex PCR assay. For the multiplex PCR, a mixture combining 60 forward primers for TCR Vbeta segments and 13 reverse primers for TCR Jbeta segments was used. The CDR3 region of rearranged TCR beta genes was amplified from genomic DNA by a multiplex PCR assay. The amplified TCR beta libraries were sequenced on the Illumina HiSeq System as 87-base-pair reads. From the authors' description of their analysis: Across the roughly 600 repertoires, a later analysis counted 80 million or so unique TCR beta chains, roughly 11 million of which were shared by at least two donors. Raw reads were error-corrected and collapsed into unique sequences by a nearest-neighbor algorithm in which closely related sequences were merged to remove PCR and sequencing errors. To assign V, D and J gene segments, CDR3 sequences were aligned to IMGT reference sequences. For a sequence to be retained, a match of at least six nucleotides to both a V gene segment and a J gene segment was required. A rearrangement counted as productive if the CDR3 had no stop codons and remained in frame with V and J, and every other rearrangement counted as non-productive. CDR3 was defined according to IMGT convention as the region running from the second conserved V-encoded cysteine to the conserved J-encoded phenylalanine. The earlier analysis of about 500 of the donors excluded sequences that lacked an unambiguous match to a single V gene segment. In an earlier analysis of approximately 550 of the donors, V segments were called functional above 56.7% productive rearrangements and were called segregating when the between-donor standard deviation exceeded 5%. A statistical classification framework was developed to diagnose cytomegalovirus status using the catalog of TCR beta chain sequences. In a later analysis, V and J genes were assigned by comparing TCR nucleotide sequences against IMGT/GENE-DB human TR gene sequences. A later analysis assigned CDR3 sequences and most-parsimonious VDJ recombination scenarios with the TCRdist pipeline. In a later analysis, each TCR beta chain was defined by its CDR3 amino acid sequence together with its V-gene family, and reads without a unique V-gene family were excluded. To address suspected cross-contamination and a sequencing artifact, a later analysis removed around 600 highly shared, low-generation-probability nucleotide sequences. A later analysis calculated a clonal expansion index for each public chain from normalized within-repertoire ranks of inferred template counts. In a later analysis, generation probabilities were computed using a VDJ recombination model fitted to out-of-frame rearrangements, and the results were checked against IGoR. In a later analysis, hypergeometric tests were used to score TCR-TCR, TCR-HLA and TCR-CMV co-occurrence, with a repertoire-size bias correction applied to TCR pairs. To estimate false discovery rates, a later analysis permuted the HLA or CMV assignments 20 times. In a later analysis, co-occurring TCRs were grouped with DBSCAN, and TCRdist sequence similarity was added when clustering was performed within HLA-allele-positive subsets. Repertoires with fewer than 30,000 or more than 120,000 public chains, plus five repertoires with anomalous nucleotide sharing, were excluded from co-occurrence clustering. What TCRdb holds here is the immuneACCESS table cut down to in-frame rearrangements. Part of the clones is not present; checked against another copy, under half of the missing clones reflect an unresolved V gene, and the others are unexplained. The V and J calls and clone size come from that table; D and trimming were worked out from the DNA. The table for this sample lists roughly 180,000 clones; around 80% of them were counted only once. 2% to 2.5% of the sample belongs to the ten largest clones.

This clone has more than one count but fewer than ten. Its target antigen remains unknown. One base away there is no much larger clone; base qualities are not given. This receptor was taken from a male donor in good health and CMV-seronegative. Recombination connected TRBV15 to TRBJ1-6, with the D gene not confidently named. Sequenced: PBMCs. The DNA is TGTGCCACCAGCAGAGATCTTATAGGGAGCTCCTATAATTCACCCCTCCACTTT. Its protein is CATSRDLIGSSYNSPLHF. Full variable domain (CDR3 extended with the reference TRBV15 and TRBJ1-6 proteins): DAMVIQNPRYQVTQFGKPVTLSCSQTLNHNVMYWYQQKSSQAPKLLFHYYDKDFNNEADTPDNFQSRRPNTSFCFLDIRSPGLGDTAMYLCATSRDLIGSSYNSPLHFGNGTRLTVT.